The present TCR beta chain was sequenced within a study of blood T cells in healthy people across ages. For the second PCR, which ran for about 6 to 11 cycles, a sample-barcoded 5' primer and a J-beta primer mix were used. TCRdb recomputed calls from the 5' RACE reads with MiXCR, one row per CDR3 protein. The sample shows under 1 million distinct CDR3 sequences, 40% to 50% of them seen only once. The sample holds a few counts of this clonotype. The CDR3 runs 14 residues. V was pared by 8 bases and J by 2 bases, with 16 bases between. Germline loops: CDR1 SGHVS, CDR2 FQNEAQ. V and J are TRBV7-8 and TRBJ2-7; perhaps TRBD2 as D (5 bases). The clonotype comes from a man aged 55-75 years in good health. Sequencing was performed on blood. CDR3 sequence reads: CASQRVGPTYEQYF. The DNA of the CDR3 is TGTGCCAGCCAGAGGGTAGGTCCCACCTACGAGCAGTACTTC.